This is a list of T cell receptor beta chains from one sample in a study of graft-versus-host responses after intestinal transplantation. Method: immunoSEQ multiplex PCR; TCRdb's copy keeps in-frame clones and lacks some. The sample comprises under 15,000 clones, around 77% of which are singletons, and roughly 4% rests with the top ten. This specimen was ileum tissue, taken 27 days after intestinal transplant. The receptor source for this set is a human patient who received an intestinal transplant, so some T cells may come from the graft donor. The CDR3 runs from the conserved cysteine through the conserved F or W.

J	V	CDR3
TRBJ2-1	TRBV19	CASSTSGLYNEQFF
TRBJ2-2	TRBV19	CASSHGWVSGTGELFF
TRBJ1-2	TRBV6-1	CATRDSTNYGYTF
TRBJ1-2	TRBV27	CASSLSRQGGYGYTF
TRBJ2-6	TRBV5-8	CASRTQESGANVLTF
TRBJ2-1	TRBV9	CASSVRLAGINEQFF
TRBJ1-4	TRBV5-6	CASSSWGLSNEKLFF
TRBJ1-2	TRBV5-1	CASSLAGQGAYGYTF
TRBJ2-4	TRBV30	CAWSGSGGANIQYF
TRBJ1-2	TRBV6-1	CASIGERQGMGGYTF
TRBJ2-3	TRBV2	CASSEGLAGAGSPQYF
TRBJ1-2	TRBV19	CASRWQGAPGGYTF
TRBJ2-6	TRBV12-2	CASRSTQSRANVLTF
TRBJ2-3	TRBV2	CASSEYLAGPADTQYF
TRBJ2-3	TRBV6-6	CASSSLAGGTDTQYF
TRBJ2-5	TRBV30	CAWSTKGTVKTQYF
TRBJ2-3	TRBV4-1	CASSLTISTDTQYF
TRBJ1-4	TRBV9	CASSRSIQGTNEKLFF
TRBJ1-1	TRBV5-1	CASSLERAGGTEAFF
TRBJ2-3	TRBV14	CASSLSRQGVDTQYF
TRBJ2-2	TRBV6-5	CASRSDRGDTGELFF
TRBJ2-1	TRBV19	CATKPGAANNEQFF
TRBJ1-2	TRBV4-3	CASSQDAGGNYGYTF
TRBJ1-6	TRBV2	CASTNQGSPLHF
TRBJ1-4	TRBV7-2	CASSPRVSTNEKLFF
TRBJ1-1	TRBV25-1	CASSDLTTEAFF
TRBJ2-4	TRBV4-3	CASSQVLGGGNIQYF
TRBJ1-3	TRBV5-6	CASSLGANSGNTIYF
TRBJ2-2	TRBV5-8	CAKTQGNTGELFF
TRBJ1-1	TRBV25-1	CASSEYRENTEAFF
TRBJ1-2	TRBV28	CASSLRTAYGYTF
TRBJ1-1	TRBV4-1	CASSQVAVSGLSTEAFF
TRBJ1-1	TRBV29-1	CSVQGTEAFF
TRBJ1-5	TRBV6-5	CASSWTGDGNQPQHF
TRBJ2-5	TRBV5-6	CASSLGTEKETQYF
TRBJ2-3	TRBV29-1	CSGTGGADTQYF
TRBJ2-3	TRBV10-3	CAISEPTGLGSHTQYF
TRBJ1-4	TRBV30	CAWSASGTVYEKLFF
TRBJ1-4	TRBV27	CAVGQENNEKLFF
TRBJ2-5	TRBV28	CASRLLPGDRETQYF
TRBJ1-2	TRBV29-1	CSVRQGAEGYGYTF
TRBJ2-2	TRBV11-3	CASSPGTGGKGGELFF